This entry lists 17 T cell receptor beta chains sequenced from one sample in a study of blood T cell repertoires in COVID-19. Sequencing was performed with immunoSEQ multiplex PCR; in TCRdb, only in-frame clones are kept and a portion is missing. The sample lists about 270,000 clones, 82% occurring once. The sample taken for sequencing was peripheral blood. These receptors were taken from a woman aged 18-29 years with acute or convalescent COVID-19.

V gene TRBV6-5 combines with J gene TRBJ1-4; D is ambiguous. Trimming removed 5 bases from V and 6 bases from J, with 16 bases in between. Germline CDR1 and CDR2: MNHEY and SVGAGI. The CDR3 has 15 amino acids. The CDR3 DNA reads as TGTGCCAGCAGTCTCCAGACATCGGCTTATGAAAAACTGTTTTTT. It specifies CASSLQTSAYEKLFF.

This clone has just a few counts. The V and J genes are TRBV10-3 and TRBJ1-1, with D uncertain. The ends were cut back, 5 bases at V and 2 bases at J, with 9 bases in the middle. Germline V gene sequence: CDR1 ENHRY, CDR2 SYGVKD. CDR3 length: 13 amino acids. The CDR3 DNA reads TGTGCCATCAGTCCCGGGATCAACACTGAAGCTTTCTTT. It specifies CAISPGINTEAFF.

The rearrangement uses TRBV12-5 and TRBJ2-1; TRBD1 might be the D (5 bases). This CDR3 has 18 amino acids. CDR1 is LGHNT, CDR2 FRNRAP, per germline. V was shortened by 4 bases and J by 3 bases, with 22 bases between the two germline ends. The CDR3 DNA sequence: TGTGCTAGTGGTTACCGAAGTACCCCGTCGACAGTCTACAATGAGCAGTTCTTC. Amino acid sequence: CASGYRSTPSTVYNEQFF.

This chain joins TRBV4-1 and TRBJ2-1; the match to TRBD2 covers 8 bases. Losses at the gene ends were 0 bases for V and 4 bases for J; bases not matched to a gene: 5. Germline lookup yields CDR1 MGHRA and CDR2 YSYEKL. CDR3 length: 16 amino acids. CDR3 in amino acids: CASSQERTSGYNEQFF. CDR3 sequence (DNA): TGCGCCAGCAGCCAAGAGAGAACTAGCGGATACAATGAGCAGTTCTTC.

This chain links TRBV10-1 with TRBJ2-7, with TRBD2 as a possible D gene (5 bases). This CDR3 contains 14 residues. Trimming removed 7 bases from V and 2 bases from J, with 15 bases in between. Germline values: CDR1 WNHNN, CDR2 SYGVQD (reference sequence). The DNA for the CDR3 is TGCGCCAGCACCCGGTCCGGACTGCCCTACGAGCAGTACTTC. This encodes CASTRSGLPYEQYF.

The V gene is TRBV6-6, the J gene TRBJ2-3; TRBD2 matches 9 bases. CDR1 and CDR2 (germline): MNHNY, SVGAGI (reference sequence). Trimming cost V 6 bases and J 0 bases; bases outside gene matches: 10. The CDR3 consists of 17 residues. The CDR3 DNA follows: TGTGCCAGCAGGCGACTGATAGCGGGAGCAAGCACAGATACGCAGTATTTT. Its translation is CASRRLIAGASTDTQYF.

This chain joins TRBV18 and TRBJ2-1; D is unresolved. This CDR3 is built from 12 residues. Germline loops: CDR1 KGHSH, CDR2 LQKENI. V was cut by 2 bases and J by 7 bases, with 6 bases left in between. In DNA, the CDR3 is TGTGCCAGCTCACCAGATACTAATGAGCAGTTCTTC. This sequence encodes CASSPDTNEQFF. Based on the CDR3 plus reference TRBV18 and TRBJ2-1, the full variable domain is NAGVMQNPRHLVRRRGQEARLRCSPMKGHSHVYWYRQLPEEGLKFMVYLQKENIIDESGMPKERFSAEFPKEGPSILRIQQVVRGDSAAYFCASSPDTNEQFFGPGTRLTVL.

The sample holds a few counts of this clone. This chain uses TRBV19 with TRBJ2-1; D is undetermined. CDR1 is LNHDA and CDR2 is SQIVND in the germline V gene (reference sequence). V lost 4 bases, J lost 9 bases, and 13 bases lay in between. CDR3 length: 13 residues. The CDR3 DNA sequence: TGTGCCAGTAGTAATCGTTCCCCTATTGAGCAGTTCTTC. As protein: CASSNRSPIEQFF.

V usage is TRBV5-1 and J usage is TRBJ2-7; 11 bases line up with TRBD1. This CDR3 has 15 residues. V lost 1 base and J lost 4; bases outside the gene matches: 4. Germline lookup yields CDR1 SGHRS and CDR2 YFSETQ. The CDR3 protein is CASSLLGQGVYEQYF. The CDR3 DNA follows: TGCGCCAGCAGCTTGCTGGGACAGGGGGTTTACGAGCAGTACTTC. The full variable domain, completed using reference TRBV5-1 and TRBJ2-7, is KAGVTQTPRYLIKTRGQQVTLSCSPISGHRSVSWYQQTPGQGLQFLFEYFSETQRNKGNFPGRFSGRQFSNSRSEMNVSTLELGDSALYLCASSLLGQGVYEQYFGPGTRLTVT.

The CDR3 nucleotides are TGTGCCAGCAGCTTAGCTGGACAGCCCCGGGGCTACACCTTC. This translates into CASSLAGQPRGYTF. The genes are TRBV7-2 and TRBJ1-2, with TRBD1 as a possible D gene (6 bases). V dropped 0 bases and J dropped 8 bases, with 13 bases sitting between them. The CDR3 sequence is 14 residues long. Looked up from germline, CDR1 is SGHTA and CDR2 is FQGNSA.

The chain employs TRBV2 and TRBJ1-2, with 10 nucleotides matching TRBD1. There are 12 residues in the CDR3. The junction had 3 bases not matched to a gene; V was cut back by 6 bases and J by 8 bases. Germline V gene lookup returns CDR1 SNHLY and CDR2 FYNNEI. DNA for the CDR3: TGTGCCAGCAGAGGACAGGGGGGAGGCTACACCTTC. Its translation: CASRGQGGGYTF.

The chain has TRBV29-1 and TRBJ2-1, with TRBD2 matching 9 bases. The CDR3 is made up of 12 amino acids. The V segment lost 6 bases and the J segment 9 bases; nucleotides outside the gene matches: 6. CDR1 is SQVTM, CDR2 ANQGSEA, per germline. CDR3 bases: TGCAGCGTCCTAGCGGGATCATTTGAGCAGTTCTTC. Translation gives CSVLAGSFEQFF.

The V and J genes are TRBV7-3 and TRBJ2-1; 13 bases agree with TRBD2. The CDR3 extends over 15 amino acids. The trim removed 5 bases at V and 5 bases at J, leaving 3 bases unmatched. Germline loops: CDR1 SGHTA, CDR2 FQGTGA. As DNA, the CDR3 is TGTGCCAGCAGCCCGGGACTAGCGGGGAACAATGAGCAGTTCTTC. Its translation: CASSPGLAGNNEQFF.

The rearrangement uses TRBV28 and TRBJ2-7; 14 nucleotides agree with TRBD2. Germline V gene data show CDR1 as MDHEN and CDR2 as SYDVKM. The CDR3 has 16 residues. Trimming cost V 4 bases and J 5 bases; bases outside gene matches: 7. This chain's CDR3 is CASSSPGTSGSHEQYF. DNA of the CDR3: TGTGCCAGCAGTTCTCCCGGGACTAGCGGGAGTCACGAGCAGTACTTC.

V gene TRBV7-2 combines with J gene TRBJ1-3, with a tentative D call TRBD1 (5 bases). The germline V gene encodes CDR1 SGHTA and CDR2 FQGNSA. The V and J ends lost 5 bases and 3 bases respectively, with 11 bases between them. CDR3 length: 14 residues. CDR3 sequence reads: CASSVQGVGNTIYF. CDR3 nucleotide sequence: TGTGCCAGCAGCGTCCAGGGTGTTGGAAACACCATATATTTT. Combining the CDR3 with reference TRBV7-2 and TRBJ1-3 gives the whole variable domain GAGVSQSPSNKVTEKGKDVELRCDPISGHTALYWYRQSLGQGLEFLIYFQGNSAPDKSGLPSDRFSAERTGGSVSTLTIQRTQQEDSAVYLCASSVQGVGNTIYFGEGSWLTVV.

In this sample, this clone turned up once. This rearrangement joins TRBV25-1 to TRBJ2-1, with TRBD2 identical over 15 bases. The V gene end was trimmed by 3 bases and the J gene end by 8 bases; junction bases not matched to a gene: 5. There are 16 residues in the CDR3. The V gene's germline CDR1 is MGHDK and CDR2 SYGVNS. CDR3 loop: CASSDFGTSGRHEQFF. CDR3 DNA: TGTGCCAGCAGTGACTTCGGGACTAGCGGGAGGCATGAGCAGTTCTTC.

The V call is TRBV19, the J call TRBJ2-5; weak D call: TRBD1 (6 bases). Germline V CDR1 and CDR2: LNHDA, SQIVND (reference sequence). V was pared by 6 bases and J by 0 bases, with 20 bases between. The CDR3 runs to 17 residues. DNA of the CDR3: TGTGCCAGTAGCCCCAGGGGACGCAATTGGTACCAAGAGACCCAGTACTTC. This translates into CASSPRGRNWYQETQYF.